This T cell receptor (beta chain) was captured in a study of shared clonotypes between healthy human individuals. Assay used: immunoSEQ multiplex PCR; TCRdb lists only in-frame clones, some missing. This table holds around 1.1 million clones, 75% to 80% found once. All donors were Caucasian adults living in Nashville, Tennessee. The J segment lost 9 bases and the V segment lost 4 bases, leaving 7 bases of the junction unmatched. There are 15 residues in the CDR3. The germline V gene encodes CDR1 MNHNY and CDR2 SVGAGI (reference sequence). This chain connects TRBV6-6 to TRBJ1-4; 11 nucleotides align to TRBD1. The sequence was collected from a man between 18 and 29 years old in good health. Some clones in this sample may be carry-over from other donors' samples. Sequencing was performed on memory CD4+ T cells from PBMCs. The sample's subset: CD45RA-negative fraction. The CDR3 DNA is TGTGCCAGCAGTTCCCGGGACAGGGGGACTCAAAAACTGTTTTTT. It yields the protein CASSSRDRGTQKLFF.